The rows below give T cell receptor beta chains drawn from one sample of a study of Ad26.COV2.S vaccination and SARS-CoV-2 variants. Using immunoSEQ multiplex PCR, the repertoire was profiled, and TCRdb retains in-frame clones only, with some absent. The table lists 380,000 or so clones, 80% to 90% of them singletons, with about 4.6% in the top ten. Here the sequenced sample was peripheral blood, taken in a trial of Ad26.COV2.S vaccine versus placebo. These receptors were collected from a person aged 18-60 years who received the Ad26.COV2.S COVID-19 vaccine or a placebo. Each CDR3 is given with its conserved first and last residue. Clone size is shown for a subset of rows, as once, few, many or a class of expanded clone.

>.|TRBV6-6
CASSYPTGGTGNTIYF
>.|TRBV14
CASSPKRWKGRNSNQPQHF
>.|TRBV19
CASRWTATTGELFF
>.|TRBV2
CASPGSYNEQFF
>.|TRBV9
CASSGITEGGELFF
>.|TRBV12-3/TRBV12-4
CASSLRADNEQFF
>.|TRBV30
CAWNFASDTQYF
>.|TRBV11-2
CASSLQGQSIQYF
>.|TRBV7-7
CASSPVGGPSWEQYF
>once|TRBV5-1
CASTRQNTGELFF
>.|TRBV30
CASGEGKGNQPQHF
>.|TRBV19
CASSLQTGELFF
>.|TRBV5-1
CASSLETSGRQDEQFF
>.|TRBV5-4
CASTLGGTALRNTEAFF
>.|TRBV11-2
CASSLDAQGYSGGYTF
>.|TRBV7-3
CASSLTPGYQETQYF